This T cell receptor (beta chain) was identified during a study of monozygotic twins with inflammatory bowel disease. Notes on this clonotype: Its antigen is not identified.

Blood was drawn once per donor, and each sample measured 2 to 3 ml. TCRdb processed the 5' RACE reads again and assigns one entry to each CDR3 protein, with no DNA. In all, the sample yields 300,000 to 400,000 distinct CDR3 sequences. In germline, CDR1 is LGHNT, CDR2 FRNRAP. The CDR3 contains 15 residues. Study-level points and caveats: Diversity of TCRbeta measured by inverse Simpson was lower in IBD patients than in healthy co-twins. Clonotypes shared with others were fewer in IBD patients than in healthy twins, especially with disease activity. The authors could not tell different T cell subtypes apart.

The rearrangement joins TRBV12-5 to TRBJ1-5; TCRdb reports TRBD1, a call that lacks DNA to check it against. The sequence derives from a human donor with ulcerative colitis or Crohn's disease, or a healthy co-twin of an affected twin (not recorded which). The source material was blood. The CDR3 region is CASGLGQGISQPQHF.